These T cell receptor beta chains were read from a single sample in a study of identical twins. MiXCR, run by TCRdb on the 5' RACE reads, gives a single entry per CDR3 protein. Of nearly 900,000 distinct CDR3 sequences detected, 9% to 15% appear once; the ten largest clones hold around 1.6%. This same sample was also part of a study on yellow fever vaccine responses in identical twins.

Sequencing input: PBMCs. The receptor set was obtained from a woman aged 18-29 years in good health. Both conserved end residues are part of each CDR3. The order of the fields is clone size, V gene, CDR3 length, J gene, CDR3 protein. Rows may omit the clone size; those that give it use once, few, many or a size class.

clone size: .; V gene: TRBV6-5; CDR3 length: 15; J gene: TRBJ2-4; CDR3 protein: CASSSLTEAKNIQYF
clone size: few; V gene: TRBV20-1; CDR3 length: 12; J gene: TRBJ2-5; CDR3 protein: CSANRLQETQYF
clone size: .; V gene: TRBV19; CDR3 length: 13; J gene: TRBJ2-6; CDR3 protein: CASMLSGANVLTF
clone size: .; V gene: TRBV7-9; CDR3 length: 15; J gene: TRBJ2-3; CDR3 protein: CASSPGTGRTDTQYF
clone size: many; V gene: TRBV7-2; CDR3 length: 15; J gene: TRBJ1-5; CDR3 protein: CASSWDRDSNQPQHF
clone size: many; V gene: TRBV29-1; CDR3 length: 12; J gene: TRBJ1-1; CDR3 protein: CSVDWADTEAFF
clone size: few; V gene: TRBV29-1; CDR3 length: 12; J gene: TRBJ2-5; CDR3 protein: CSVGGVSETQYF
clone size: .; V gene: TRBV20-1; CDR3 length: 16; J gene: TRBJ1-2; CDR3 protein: CSAMPPKGDRVGGYTF
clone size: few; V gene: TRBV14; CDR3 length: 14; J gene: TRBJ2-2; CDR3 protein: CASSQVRQGAKLFF
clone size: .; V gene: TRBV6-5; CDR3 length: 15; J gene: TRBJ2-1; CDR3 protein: CASSYSGQGVDEQFF
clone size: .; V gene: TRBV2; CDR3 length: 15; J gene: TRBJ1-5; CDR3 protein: CASSGVASGNQPQHF
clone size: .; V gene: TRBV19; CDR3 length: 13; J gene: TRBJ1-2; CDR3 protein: CASSMEGYYGYTF
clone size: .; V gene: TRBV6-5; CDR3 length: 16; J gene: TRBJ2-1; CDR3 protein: CASSYGSGRAGNEQFF
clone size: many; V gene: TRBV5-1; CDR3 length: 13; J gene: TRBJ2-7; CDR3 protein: CASSLAGVSEQYF
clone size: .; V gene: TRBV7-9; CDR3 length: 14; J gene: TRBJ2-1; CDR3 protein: CASSLASTNNEQFF
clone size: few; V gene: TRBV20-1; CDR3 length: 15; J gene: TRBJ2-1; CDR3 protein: CSATQGGGSYNEQFF